This is a list of T cell receptor beta chains from one sample in a study of blood T cells in healthy people across ages. TCRdb re-analysed the 5' RACE reads in MiXCR, keeping a single row per CDR3 protein. The sample includes approximately 900,000 distinct CDR3 sequences, around 48% of them seen just once. The material sequenced was blood. These receptors were collected from a man in his thirties or forties in good health. The CDR3 runs from the conserved cysteine through the conserved F or W. The D gene is left open where the match is weak. Only some rows state a clone size, as once, few, many or a class for expanded clones.

d_call: -
v_call: TRBV29-1
j_call: TRBJ2-7
clone_size: few
cdr3_nt: TGCAGCGTTGGTAAGACCTACGAGCAGTACTTC
cdr3_aa: CSVGKTYEQYF

d_call: TRBD1
v_call: TRBV29-1
j_call: TRBJ2-7
clone_size: -
cdr3_nt: TGCAGCGTCCGGACAGGGGGCTACGAGCAGTACTTC
cdr3_aa: CSVRTGGYEQYF

d_call: -
v_call: TRBV24-1
j_call: TRBJ2-5
clone_size: many
cdr3_nt: TGTGCCACCAGTGATACCGCTTCGGGGGCGCAGTACTTC
cdr3_aa: CATSDTASGAQYF

d_call: -
v_call: TRBV6-2/TRBV6-3
j_call: TRBJ2-7
clone_size: few
cdr3_nt: TGTGCCAGCAGTTACCCGCACTACGAGCAGTACTTC
cdr3_aa: CASSYPHYEQYF

d_call: -
v_call: TRBV6-2/TRBV6-3
j_call: TRBJ2-5
clone_size: -
cdr3_nt: TGTGCCAGCAGTTATACGTCGAAGGAGACCCAGTACTTC
cdr3_aa: CASSYTSKETQYF

d_call: TRBD2
v_call: TRBV27
j_call: TRBJ2-7
clone_size: -
cdr3_nt: TGTGCCAGCAGTTCGCGCGGGGGTTCATCCTACGAGCAGTACTTC
cdr3_aa: CASSSRGGSSYEQYF

d_call: TRBD1
v_call: TRBV30
j_call: TRBJ2-7
clone_size: -
cdr3_nt: TGTGCCTGGAGTGTCGGACAGGGGATATCCTACGAGCAGTACTTC
cdr3_aa: CAWSVGQGISYEQYF

d_call: -
v_call: TRBV6-2/TRBV6-3
j_call: TRBJ2-2
clone_size: -
cdr3_nt: TGTGCCAGCAAAGGCGGGCGAGCCGGGGAGCTGTTTTTT
cdr3_aa: CASKGGRAGELFF

d_call: TRBD1
v_call: TRBV27
j_call: TRBJ1-4
clone_size: few
cdr3_nt: TGTGCCAGCAGTTTACGCCAGGGGGGGTCCTGGGAAAAACTGTTTTTT
cdr3_aa: CASSLRQGGSWEKLFF

d_call: -
v_call: TRBV20-1
j_call: TRBJ2-1
clone_size: -
cdr3_nt: TGCAGTGCTAGAGATCCTCGGGGGCCCCTGGAGGAGCAGTTCTTC
cdr3_aa: CSARDPRGPLEEQFF

d_call: TRBD1
v_call: TRBV4-2
j_call: TRBJ1-4
clone_size: -
cdr3_nt: TGTACCAGCAGGCCCGGGACAGGGAGGCGAAGTAATGAAAAACTGTTTTTT
cdr3_aa: CTSRPGTGRRSNEKLFF

d_call: TRBD1
v_call: TRBV20-1
j_call: TRBJ2-1
clone_size: few
cdr3_nt: TGCAGTGCTAGAGCTCCGGGACAGAATGAGCAGTTCTTC
cdr3_aa: CSARAPGQNEQFF

d_call: TRBD2
v_call: TRBV4-1
j_call: TRBJ2-5
clone_size: once
cdr3_nt: TGCGCCAGCAGCCAGGCGCTGACTAGCGGGGACCAAGAGACCCAGTACTTC
cdr3_aa: CASSQALTSGDQETQYF

d_call: TRBD2
v_call: TRBV7-9
j_call: TRBJ2-3
clone_size: -
cdr3_nt: TGTGCCAGCAGCTTATTTTCGGGGGGTGATACAGATACGCAGTATTTT
cdr3_aa: CASSLFSGGDTDTQYF

d_call: -
v_call: TRBV12-3/TRBV12-4
j_call: TRBJ1-6
clone_size: few
cdr3_nt: TGTGCCAGCAGTCCCAGGGATGTCTCACCCCTCCACTTT
cdr3_aa: CASSPRDVSPLHF

d_call: -
v_call: TRBV20-1
j_call: TRBJ1-5
clone_size: -
cdr3_nt: TGCAGTGCTAGTCCGGAAGGATCTCAGCCCCAGCATTTT
cdr3_aa: CSASPEGSQPQHF

d_call: TRBD2
v_call: TRBV20-1
j_call: TRBJ2-5
clone_size: -
cdr3_nt: TGCAGTGCTTCCCTGGGACTAGCGGGGGAGAGGTACCAAGAGACCCAGTACTTC
cdr3_aa: CSASLGLAGERYQETQYF

d_call: TRBD1
v_call: TRBV24-1
j_call: TRBJ2-6
clone_size: once
cdr3_nt: TGTGCCACCAGTGATTACAGGGGGTCCGGGGCCAACGTCCTGACTTTC
cdr3_aa: CATSDYRGSGANVLTF

d_call: -
v_call: TRBV3-1
j_call: TRBJ2-7
clone_size: few
cdr3_nt: TGTGCCAGCAGCCAGAGCGGTCCTTACGAGCAGTACTTC
cdr3_aa: CASSQSGPYEQYF

d_call: -
v_call: TRBV3-1
j_call: TRBJ2-5
clone_size: few
cdr3_nt: TGTGCCAGCAGCCAGGGGGACAACCGGGAGCAGTACTTC
cdr3_aa: CASSQGDNREQYF

d_call: -
v_call: TRBV10-1
j_call: TRBJ2-3
clone_size: -
cdr3_nt: TGCGCCAGCAGCCCCAACTTGGACACAGATACGCAGTATTTT
cdr3_aa: CASSPNLDTDTQYF

d_call: -
v_call: TRBV29-1
j_call: TRBJ2-1
clone_size: -
cdr3_nt: TGCAGCGTTGAAGAGCCCGGGGACAATGAGCAGTTCTTC
cdr3_aa: CSVEEPGDNEQFF

d_call: TRBD2
v_call: TRBV10-3
j_call: TRBJ2-1
clone_size: few
cdr3_nt: TGTGCCATCAGCGCCGGGACTAGCGGCTACAATGAGCAGTTCTTC
cdr3_aa: CAISAGTSGYNEQFF

d_call: TRBD2
v_call: TRBV5-6
j_call: TRBJ2-3
clone_size: -
cdr3_nt: TGTGCCAGCAGCCCTGACCCTAGCGGGGGATCGACTGGCACAGATACGCAGTATTTT
cdr3_aa: CASSPDPSGGSTGTDTQYF

d_call: TRBD1
v_call: TRBV2
j_call: TRBJ1-2
clone_size: -
cdr3_nt: TGTGCCAGCAGTGAGAAGACAGGGGACTATGGCTACACCTTC
cdr3_aa: CASSEKTGDYGYTF

d_call: TRBD1
v_call: TRBV5-1
j_call: TRBJ2-3
clone_size: -
cdr3_nt: TGCGCCAGCAGCCCTTCCCGGACAGGGGTGTCAGATACGCAGTATTTT
cdr3_aa: CASSPSRTGVSDTQYF

d_call: -
v_call: TRBV3-1
j_call: TRBJ1-5
clone_size: -
cdr3_nt: TGTGCCAGCAGCCAAGGAGGGTTGGGTCAGCCCCAGCATTTT
cdr3_aa: CASSQGGLGQPQHF

d_call: -
v_call: TRBV4-1
j_call: TRBJ2-2
clone_size: -
cdr3_nt: TGCGCCAGCAGCCAAGAGGGGCGCAGCACCGGGGAGCTGTTTTTT
cdr3_aa: CASSQEGRSTGELFF

d_call: -
v_call: TRBV9
j_call: TRBJ1-2
clone_size: -
cdr3_nt: TGTGCCAGCAGCGAGGGAGGGAGTGTTGGGATCCACGATGGCTACACCTTC
cdr3_aa: CASSEGGSVGIHDGYTF

d_call: -
v_call: TRBV7-2
j_call: TRBJ1-5
clone_size: -
cdr3_nt: TGTGCCAGCAGCTACGGGACATCCCTTTATAGCAATCAGCCCCAGCATTTT
cdr3_aa: CASSYGTSLYSNQPQHF

d_call: -
v_call: TRBV11-2
j_call: TRBJ1-6
clone_size: few
cdr3_nt: TGTGCCAGCAGCTCGACAGATCATAATTCACCCCTCCACTTT
cdr3_aa: CASSSTDHNSPLHF

d_call: -
v_call: TRBV7-9
j_call: TRBJ2-2
clone_size: -
cdr3_nt: TGTGCCAGCAGCCATAGGACTGCTGGGGAGCTGTTTTTT
cdr3_aa: CASSHRTAGELFF

d_call: -
v_call: TRBV14
j_call: TRBJ2-2
clone_size: few
cdr3_nt: TGTGCCAACAGATCTAACACCGGGGAGCTGTTTTTT
cdr3_aa: CANRSNTGELFF

d_call: -
v_call: TRBV6-5
j_call: TRBJ1-5
clone_size: few
cdr3_nt: TGTGCCAGCAGGTCCGGGGGGGGATGGCCCCAGCATTTT
cdr3_aa: CASRSGGGWPQHF

d_call: -
v_call: TRBV28
j_call: TRBJ2-3
clone_size: -
cdr3_nt: TGTGCCAGCAGTTTGTTTGGGTTTCTATCCCCTAGCACAGATACGCAGTATTTT
cdr3_aa: CASSLFGFLSPSTDTQYF

d_call: -
v_call: TRBV29-1
j_call: TRBJ2-7
clone_size: few
cdr3_nt: TGCAGCGGACTGACAGATTCCTACGAGCAGTACTTC
cdr3_aa: CSGLTDSYEQYF

d_call: -
v_call: TRBV20-1
j_call: TRBJ2-1
clone_size: -
cdr3_nt: TGCAGTGCTAGAGATCGTCTGGCGGGGTATCGCAATGAGCAGTTCTTC
cdr3_aa: CSARDRLAGYRNEQFF

d_call: -
v_call: TRBV5-1
j_call: TRBJ1-1
clone_size: -
cdr3_nt: TGCGCCAGCAGCTTGGGCGGAAGACAGACGAACACTGAAGCTTTCTTT
cdr3_aa: CASSLGGRQTNTEAFF

d_call: -
v_call: TRBV24-1
j_call: TRBJ2-7
clone_size: -
cdr3_nt: TGTGCCACCAGTGATTTGTTGTCTCACGAGCAGTACTTC
cdr3_aa: CATSDLLSHEQYF

d_call: TRBD1
v_call: TRBV18
j_call: TRBJ2-1
clone_size: few
cdr3_nt: TGTGCCAGCTCACCAAATCAGGGACAGGAGCAGTTCTTC
cdr3_aa: CASSPNQGQEQFF

d_call: TRBD1
v_call: TRBV10-3
j_call: TRBJ1-5
clone_size: -
cdr3_nt: TGTGCCATCAGTAAAGGACAGGAGACGAATCAGCCCCAGCATTTT
cdr3_aa: CAISKGQETNQPQHF

d_call: TRBD2
v_call: TRBV6-6
j_call: TRBJ2-7
clone_size: -
cdr3_nt: TGTGCCAGCAATCCGGGAGGGTCCAAGGCCTACGAGCAGTACTTC
cdr3_aa: CASNPGGSKAYEQYF

d_call: TRBD1
v_call: TRBV7-6
j_call: TRBJ2-6
clone_size: -
cdr3_nt: TGTGCCAGCAGTTCGACCCACCAGGGGGCCCTCTCTGGGGCCAACGTCCTGACTTTC
cdr3_aa: CASSSTHQGALSGANVLTF

d_call: -
v_call: TRBV6-1
j_call: TRBJ1-1
clone_size: -
cdr3_nt: TGTGCCAGCAGGCGAGCTTTTGGGCAGGGGCTGGACGCTGAAGCTTTCTTT
cdr3_aa: CASRRAFGQGLDAEAFF

d_call: -
v_call: TRBV3-1
j_call: TRBJ2-5
clone_size: -
cdr3_nt: TGTGCCAGCAGCCAGAGGCGAGACCAAGAGACCCAGTACTTC
cdr3_aa: CASSQRRDQETQYF

d_call: -
v_call: TRBV7-9
j_call: TRBJ1-2
clone_size: -
cdr3_nt: TGTGCCAGCAGCTTCTCCCAGGGTGGCTACACCTTC
cdr3_aa: CASSFSQGGYTF

d_call: TRBD1
v_call: TRBV4-3
j_call: TRBJ1-6
clone_size: -
cdr3_nt: TGCGCCAGCAGCCAAGATGGGAGGGGGCGATCACCCCTCCACTTT
cdr3_aa: CASSQDGRGRSPLHF

d_call: TRBD2
v_call: TRBV6-1
j_call: TRBJ2-3
clone_size: -
cdr3_nt: TGTGCCAGCAGTGAGCGGGGGGGACAGAGGCCGTATTTT
cdr3_aa: CASSERGGQRPYF

d_call: -
v_call: TRBV5-1
j_call: TRBJ2-3
clone_size: few
cdr3_nt: TGCGCCAGCAGCCGGGACTCAGGAAGAAGCACAGATACGCAGTATTTT
cdr3_aa: CASSRDSGRSTDTQYF

d_call: TRBD2
v_call: TRBV5-1
j_call: TRBJ2-5
clone_size: -
cdr3_nt: TGCGCCAGCTATTCTGGGACTAGCTCCTACAATGAGCAGTACTTC
cdr3_aa: CASYSGTSSYNEQYF

d_call: -
v_call: TRBV4-3
j_call: TRBJ2-5
clone_size: -
cdr3_nt: TGCGCCAGCAGCCAAGATGCGGCAGACCAAGAGACCCAGTACTTC
cdr3_aa: CASSQDAADQETQYF

d_call: TRBD2
v_call: TRBV4-1
j_call: TRBJ2-7
clone_size: -
cdr3_nt: TGCGCCAGCAGCCAAGTTCATGGGGGGGGGACCTACGAGCAGTACTTC
cdr3_aa: CASSQVHGGGTYEQYF

d_call: -
v_call: TRBV4-3
j_call: TRBJ2-3
clone_size: -
cdr3_nt: TGCGCCAGCAGCGGAAACCAAAGTCCCTTTTCGGAGCAGTATTTT
cdr3_aa: CASSGNQSPFSEQYF